The next 14 T cell receptor beta chains were all read from a single sample in a study of CD8+ T cells in alopecia areata. The treatment was: oral pan-JAK inhibitor, 5-10 mg twice daily. Extraction and reverse transcription of RNA yielded cDNA as the sequencing template. Measured with immunoSEQ multiplex PCR; TCRdb has only the in-frame clones, and not every one. The sample lists 60,000 to 85,000 clones, about 71% occurring once. Sequences were derived from CD8+ T cells sorted from blood, sampled at week 24, from a patient treated with tofacitinib. The receptors shown here come from a human donor with alopecia areata.

The chain joins TRBV27 to TRBJ1-2; D remains ambiguous. Germline values: CDR1 MNHEY, CDR2 SMNVEV (reference sequence). The CDR3 consists of 13 residues. V dropped 4 bases and J dropped 7 bases, with 13 bases sitting between them. The DNA of the CDR3 is TGTGCCAGCAGTTCACCCTCCCGCCCTGGCTACACCTTC. Its translation is CASSSPSRPGYTF.

This clone was seen a handful of times. Relative to the germline gene, one junction end is altered; a read error may explain this. The J gene is TRBJ2-1, the V gene TRBV6-1; 7 positions agree with TRBD2. CDR3 length: 17 amino acids. Germline V CDR1 and CDR2: MNHNS, SASEGT. For the CDR3, the DNA is TGTGCCATCAGTGCCCGACCCGAGAGGGAGGGCGGGAATGAGCAGTTCTTC. It specifies CAISARPEREGGNEQFF.

The chain uses TRBV9 and TRBJ2-2; D unclear. V was shortened by 1 base and J by 4 bases, with 11 bases between the two germline ends. CDR3 length: 15 residues. Germline V CDR1 and CDR2: SGDLS, YYNGEE. The CDR3 is CASSVLLEVTGELFF. The CDR3 region has the DNA TGTGCCAGCAGCGTACTTCTAGAGGTCACCGGGGAGCTGTTTTTT.

This clone came up a few times. The V call is TRBV5-6, the J call TRBJ2-3; 7 nucleotides align to TRBD1. Germline-derived CDR1 and CDR2 are SGHDT and YYEEEE. Trimming cost V 0 bases and J 2 bases; bases outside gene matches: 6. The CDR3 loop spans 16 amino acids. The CDR3 DNA is TGTGCCAGCAGCTTGGCAGGGGACAGCGACACAGATACGCAGTATTTT. It is translated as CASSLAGDSDTDTQYF. Full variable domain (missing parts from reference TRBV5-6 and TRBJ2-3): DAGVTQSPTHLIKTRGQQVTLRCSPKSGHDTVSWYQQALGQGPQFIFQYYEEEERQRGNFPDRFSGHQFPNYSSELNVNALLLGDSALYLCASSLAGDSDTDTQYFGPGTRLTVL.

The chain recombines TRBV27 with TRBJ2-3, with 10 bases that match TRBD1. Trimming cost V 2 bases and J 2 bases; bases outside gene matches: 13. The CDR3 sequence is 19 residues long. Looked up from germline, CDR1 is MNHEY and CDR2 is SMNVEV (reference sequence). Here the CDR3 DNA reads TGTGCCAGCAGTTTAGGGATACCCGGGACAGGGGCTTCCACAGATACGCAGTATTTT. Protein product: CASSLGIPGTGASTDTQYF.

This clone was seen only a few times. The chain joins TRBV7-9 to TRBJ1-1; D unresolved. The germline V and J ends were trimmed by 5 bases and 3 bases, with 16 bases remaining between them. Germline V CDR1 and CDR2: SEHNR, FQNEAQ (reference sequence). This CDR3 comprises 15 residues. As DNA, the CDR3 is TGTGCCAGCAGCAGCACCCAGACCTTGGACACTGAAGCTTTCTTT. It translates to CASSSTQTLDTEAFF.

The J gene is TRBJ2-7, the V gene TRBV27; D remains ambiguous. V was clipped by 5 bases and J by 2 bases, with 10 bases between them. Germline CDR1 reads MNHEY; CDR2 reads SMNVEV (reference sequence). The length of the CDR3 is 13 residues. This chain's CDR3 is CASSHQSTYEQYF. CDR3 DNA: TGTGCCAGCAGTCACCAGTCTACCTACGAGCAGTACTTC.

This clone has just a few counts. V usage is TRBV7-9 and J usage is TRBJ2-5; the match to TRBD1 covers 7 bases. The CDR3 runs 14 residues. Germline V CDR1 and CDR2: SEHNR, FQNEAQ (reference sequence). The J segment lost 3 bases and the V segment lost 8 bases, leaving 9 bases of the junction unmatched. CDR3 DNA: TGTGCCAGCCGGCGGGTGACAGGGAAAGAGACCCAGTACTTC. This codes for CASRRVTGKETQYF.

The V and J genes are TRBV6-5 and TRBJ2-1; 8 bases are shared with TRBD1. The V and J ends lost 6 bases and 2 bases, in that order; junction bases with no gene match: 6. The germline V gene encodes CDR1 MNHEY and CDR2 SVGAGI. The CDR3 contains 15 residues. DNA of the CDR3: TGTGCCAGCAGCGTTGGACAGGGACCCTACAATGAGCAGTTCTTC. Encoded protein: CASSVGQGPYNEQFF.

There are a few counts of this clone. DNA of the CDR3: TGTGCCAGCAGCTTAGACTCCCCCTACAATGAGCAGTTCTTC. Protein sequence: CASSLDSPYNEQFF. The chain is built from TRBV13 and TRBJ2-1; D remains unclear. Germline CDR1 PRHDT, CDR2 FYEKMQ (reference sequence). This CDR3 spans 14 amino acids. Trimming removed 1 base from V and 2 bases from J, with 6 bases in between.

This sequence joins TRBV28 and TRBJ2-1; D unresolved. V shed 6 bases and J shed 4 bases, with 13 bases lying between them. The length of the CDR3 is 14 residues. The germline V gene has CDR1 MDHEN and CDR2 SYDVKM. CDR3 loop: CASSTRQGYNEQFF. DNA of the CDR3: TGTGCCAGCAGCACCCGACAAGGGTACAATGAGCAGTTCTTC.

V is TRBV27 and J is TRBJ1-2; TRBD1 matches 7 bases. The germline gives CDR1 MNHEY, CDR2 SMNVEV (reference sequence). The CDR3 is 14 residues long. V dropped 2 bases and J dropped 6; count of bases not matched to a gene: 6. CDR3 coding DNA: TGTGCCAGCAGTTTACTTTACAGGGGAGATGGCTACACCTTC. Translated: CASSLLYRGDGYTF.

J is TRBJ2-3 and V is TRBV19; D not certain. CDR3 length: 15 residues. Trimming shortened V by 2 bases and J by 2 bases, and 11 bases separated the two germline ends. Germline values: CDR1 LNHDA, CDR2 SQIVND (reference sequence). CDR3 nucleotides: TGTGCCAGTAGTATATTAGGACGGAACACAGATACGCAGTATTTT. Its protein product is CASSILGRNTDTQYF.

This chain connects TRBV7-2 to TRBJ1-2; 9 nucleotides match TRBD1. Germline trimming cut 1 base from V and 4 bases from J; bases unmatched to any gene: 4. The CDR3 covers 15 residues. Looked up from germline, CDR1 is SGHTA and CDR2 is FQGNSA. Here the CDR3 reads CASSLEGQGAYGYTF. CDR3 nucleotides: TGTGCCAGCAGCTTAGAGGGACAGGGCGCCTATGGCTACACCTTC.